The clone carrying this TCR beta chain occurred a few times. Its antigen remains unknown. The germline CDR1 and CDR2 sequences are ENHRY and SYGVKD. The CDR3 runs 12 residues. The ends were cut back, 4 bases at V and 8 bases at J, with 11 bases in the middle. The authors incorporated unique molecular identifiers into the TCR beta cDNA libraries. TCRdb re-derived calls from the PCR reads in MiXCR, one entry per CDR3 protein. The table has approximately 250,000 distinct CDR3 sequences, 36% seen once. This sample is part of a study of post-analysis software for immune sequencing data. Regarding the study as a whole: Compared with controls, patients had more of about 5 TRBV segments, including TRBV5-6, TRBV5-1 and TRBV20-1.

This sequence was found in a girl between 10 and 17 years old with multiple sclerosis. The material sequenced was blood. The gene calls are TRBV10-3 and TRBJ1-1; D is unclear. CDR3 in amino acids: CAISADRLEAFF. CDR3 in DNA: TGTGCCATCAGTGCCGACCGACTAGAAGCTTTCTTT.